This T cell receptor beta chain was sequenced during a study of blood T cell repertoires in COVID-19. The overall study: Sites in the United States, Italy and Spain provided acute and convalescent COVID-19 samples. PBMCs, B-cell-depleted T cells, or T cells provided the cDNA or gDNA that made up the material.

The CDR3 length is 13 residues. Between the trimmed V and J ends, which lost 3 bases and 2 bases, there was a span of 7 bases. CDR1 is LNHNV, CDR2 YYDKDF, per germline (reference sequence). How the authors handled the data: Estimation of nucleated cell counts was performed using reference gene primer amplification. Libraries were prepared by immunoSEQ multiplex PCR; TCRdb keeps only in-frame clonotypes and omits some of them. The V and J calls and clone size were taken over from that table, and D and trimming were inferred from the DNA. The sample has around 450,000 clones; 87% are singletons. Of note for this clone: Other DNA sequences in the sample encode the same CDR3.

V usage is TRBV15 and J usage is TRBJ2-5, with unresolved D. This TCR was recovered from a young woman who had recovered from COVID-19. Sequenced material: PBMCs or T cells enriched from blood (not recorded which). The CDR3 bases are TGTGCCACCAGCAGGGCAGTTCAAGAGACCCAGTACTTC. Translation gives CATSRAVQETQYF.